Presented here are 20 T cell receptor beta chains from one specimen sequenced in a study of beta chain features in type 1 diabetes. Notes on the study in general: TCRB CDR3s from Type 1 diabetes patients were moderately but significantly shorter in all four CD4+ subsets.

Expressed TCRB transcripts were sequenced because the isolated RNA had all been reverse transcribed beforehand. Generated by immunoSEQ multiplex PCR, the TCRdb table keeps only in-frame clones and is missing some. Of about 660,000 clones in the sample, roughly 13% were seen once. Which antigens these TCRs recognize remains unknown. The sequencing input was naive CD4+ T cells from blood. These TCRs come from a man between 18 and 29 years old with type 1 diabetes.

A few counts support this clone. The gene calls are TRBV2 and TRBJ1-5; D not resolved. V lost 4 bases and J 5 bases, leaving 9 bases between the germline ends. The CDR3 contains 13 residues. CDR1 and CDR2 (germline): SNHLY, FYNNEI. The CDR3 region has the DNA TGTGCCAGCAGTGGGGCGGAAGATCAGCCCCAGCATTTT. This codes for CASSGAEDQPQHF. Full variable domain (remainder filled in from reference TRBV2 and TRBJ1-5): EPEVTQTPSHQVTQMGQEVILRCVPISNHLYFYWYRQILGQKVEFLVSFYNNEISEKSEIFDDQFSVERPDGSNFTLKIRSTKLEDSAMYFCASSGAEDQPQHFGDGTRLSIL.

This chain uses TRBV25-1 with TRBJ2-3, with TRBD2 matching over 9 bases. The CDR3 contains 18 residues. The V segment lost 4 bases and the J segment 3 bases; nucleotides outside the gene matches: 14. The V gene's germline CDR1 is MGHDK and CDR2 SYGVNS. The CDR3 bases are TGTGCCAGCAGTGGCCCTAAAGCGGGAGGCGAGGGGACAGATACGCAGTATTTT. Encoded protein: CASSGPKAGGEGTDTQYF.

V is TRBV7-2 and J is TRBJ2-5, with D tentatively TRBD2 (6 bases). CDR3 length: 13 residues. Trimming shortened V by 11 bases and J by 4 bases, and 17 bases separated the two germline ends. Germline V CDR1 and CDR2: SGHTA, FQGNSA. The CDR3 coding sequence is TGTGCCGCCAGCAAGGCGGGATTAGAGACCCAGTACTTC. Translating gives CAASKAGLETQYF.

The V and J genes are TRBV12-5 and TRBJ1-1; tentative D call: TRBD1 (6 bases). Between the trimmed V and J ends, which lost 1 base and 11 bases, there was a span of 11 bases. This CDR3 has 12 amino acids. CDR1 and CDR2 from the germline V gene are LGHNT and FRNRAP. The CDR3 region has the DNA TGTGCTAGTGGTTTGGCAAACAGGGCGGCTTTCTTT. It codes for CASGLANRAAFF.

The rearrangement uses TRBV7-9 and TRBJ1-4, with unresolved D. Per the germline V gene, CDR1 is SEHNR and CDR2 is FQNEAQ (reference sequence). This CDR3 spans 15 amino acids. Trimming took off 2 bases at V and 7 bases at J, with 14 bases between the two ends. Here the CDR3 reads CASSLKAAGGEKLFF. The CDR3 coding sequence is TGTGCCAGCAGCTTAAAGGCGGCAGGAGGTGAAAAACTGTTTTTT.

The CDR3 sequence is CASSSGDRLNYEQYF. The CDR3 DNA reads as TGTGCCAGTAGTAGCGGGGACCGATTGAACTACGAGCAGTACTTC. V gene TRBV19 combines with J gene TRBJ2-7; TRBD2 is a possible D gene (6 bases). CDR3 size: 15 residues. V lost 4 bases and J 3 bases, leaving 16 bases between the germline ends. The germline gives CDR1 LNHDA, CDR2 SQIVND (reference sequence).

In its sample, this clone was seen a few times. This chain links TRBV28 with TRBJ2-3; D tentatively fits TRBD1 or TRBD2 (6 bases each). Germline V lookup: CDR1 MDHEN, CDR2 SYDVKM. There are 15 residues in the CDR3. V was pared by 2 bases and J by 4 bases, with 13 bases between. CDR3 loop: CASSLPGAGADTQYF. In DNA form, the CDR3 reads TGTGCCAGCAGTTTACCGGGGGCCGGGGCAGATACGCAGTATTTT.

The chain links TRBV4-3 to TRBJ2-3, with 9 bases identical to TRBD2. The CDR3 consists of 19 residues. Losses at the gene ends were 0 bases for V and 0 bases for J; bases not matched to a gene: 10. Germline V lookup: CDR1 LGHNA, CDR2 YSLEER. DNA of the CDR3: TGCGCCAGCAGCCAAGATAGCCTAGCGGGGTTTTCTAGCACAGATACGCAGTATTTT. Amino acid sequence: CASSQDSLAGFSSTDTQYF.

The chain links TRBV2 to TRBJ2-7, with TRBD1 matching over 7 bases. With V trimmed by 8 bases and J by 6 bases, 7 bases remained unmatched. The CDR3 spans 12 residues. Per the germline V gene, CDR1 is SNHLY and CDR2 is FYNNEI. CDR3 in DNA: TGTGCCAGCGGGACAGCATTACGCGAGCAGTACTTC. Residues: CASGTALREQYF.

This chain joins TRBV19 and TRBJ2-2, with TRBD1 identical over 8 bases. The CDR3 spans 18 residues. V trimming: 3 bases; J trimming: 0 bases; junction bases outside the gene matches: 9. Germline CDR1 reads LNHDA; CDR2 reads SQIVND (reference sequence). DNA for the CDR3: TGTGCCAGTAGTATCGCGACAGGGGCATTCTCGAACACCGGGGAGCTGTTTTTT. It translates to CASSIATGAFSNTGELFF.

The V and J genes are TRBV15 and TRBJ2-2, with D perhaps given as TRBD1 or TRBD2 (5 bases each). The CDR3 is 13 amino acids. V was cut by 0 bases and J by 9 bases, with 8 bases left in between. Germline CDR1 is LNHNV and CDR2 is YYDKDF (reference sequence). The CDR3 sequence: CATSRERGRELFF. CDR3 nucleotides: TGTGCCACCAGCAGAGAACGGGGCCGGGAGCTGTTTTTT.

The rearrangement uses TRBV7-3 and TRBJ1-2; unclear D gene. The V end lost 8 bases, the J end lost 5 bases, and 15 bases lay between the germline ends. CDR1 is SGHTA, CDR2 FQGTGA, per germline. The CDR3 runs to 13 residues. CDR3 nucleotides: TGTGCCAGCGGCCGACTATCCGAATATGGCTACACCTTC. Its translation is CASGRLSEYGYTF. The complete variable domain, with remaining parts taken from reference TRBV7-3 and TRBJ1-2, reads GAGVSQTPSNKVTEKGKYVELRCDPISGHTALYWYRQSLGQGPEFLIYFQGTGAADDSGLPNDRFFAVRPEGSVSTLKIQRTERGDSAVYLCASGRLSEYGYTFGSGTRLTVV.

This clone occurred a few times. J is TRBJ2-5 and V is TRBV5-4; a weak D match, TRBD2 (6 bases). The CDR3 totals 15 residues. Per the germline V gene, CDR1 is SGHNT and CDR2 is YYREEE (reference sequence). Deletions cut 4 bases from V and 5 bases from J, with 18 bases between. CDR3 nucleotide sequence: TGTGCCAGCAGCCCCTCCGGGAGTTGGGAGGAGACCCAGTACTTC. The encoded protein is CASSPSGSWEETQYF.

The rearrangement uses TRBV30 and TRBJ1-4; maybe TRBD1 (6 bases). Germline V gene data show CDR1 as GTSNPN and CDR2 as SVGIG (reference sequence). V lost 3 bases and J lost 8, with 13 bases in between. This CDR3 has 13 residues. The CDR3 loop is CAWRGQTGEKLFF. For the CDR3, the DNA is TGTGCCTGGAGAGGACAGACGGGGGAAAAACTGTTTTTT.

This clone was seen a few times. This chain uses TRBV7-2 with TRBJ1-1; the D gene is possibly TRBD1 (6 bases). Germline-derived CDR1 and CDR2 are SGHTA and FQGNSA. Deletions cut 8 bases from V and 4 bases from J, with 20 bases between. The CDR3 runs to 15 residues. The CDR3 nucleotides read TGTGCCAGCGCTTTTACTTTTGGGGGCGGCACTGAAGCTTTCTTT. Protein sequence: CASAFTFGGGTEAFF. Variable domain in full (rest from reference TRBV7-2 and TRBJ1-1): GAGVSQSPSNKVTEKGKDVELRCDPISGHTALYWYRQSLGQGLEFLIYFQGNSAPDKSGLPSDRFSAERTGGSVSTLTIQRTQQEDSAVYLCASAFTFGGGTEAFFGQGTRLTVV.

This clone turned up a few times. The J gene is TRBJ2-1, the V gene TRBV5-1; a possible D gene is TRBD1 (6 bases). CDR1 and CDR2 (germline): SGHRS, YFSETQ. The CDR3 length is 15 residues. V gave up 0 bases and J gave up 4 bases, with 11 bases separating them. CDR3 sequence reads: CASSLVGQTYNEQFF. The CDR3, as DNA: TGCGCCAGCAGCTTGGTAGGACAGACGTACAATGAGCAGTTCTTC.

This clone was counted a few times. The chain employs TRBV4-2 and TRBJ2-7, with 8 bases matching TRBD2. V trimming: 0 bases; J trimming: 4 bases; junction bases outside the gene matches: 5. CDR3 length equals 15 residues. CDR1 is LGHNA, CDR2 YNFKEQ, per germline. CDR3 in DNA: TGTGCCAGCAGCCAAGAGCCTAGCGGGTCTTACGAGCAGTACTTC. Protein sequence: CASSQEPSGSYEQYF.

A few counts support this clone. The V and J genes are TRBV6-5 and TRBJ2-3; perhaps TRBD1 as D (5 bases). The CDR3 covers 16 residues. CDR1 and CDR2 (germline): MNHEY, SVGAGI. The V end was cut by 0 bases, the J end by 3 bases, with 13 bases between. The CDR3 DNA sequence: TGTGCCAGCAGTTACTCGTTTACAGGAAGAACAGATACGCAGTATTTT. It codes for CASSYSFTGRTDTQYF.

The chain employs TRBV10-3 and TRBJ2-2; perhaps TRBD1 as D (5 bases). Trimming stripped 3 bases from V and 3 bases from J, with 20 bases between. The CDR3 runs to 18 residues. Germline CDR1 ENHRY, CDR2 SYGVKD. The CDR3: CAISDGSSRGPDTGELFF. DNA for the CDR3: TGTGCCATCAGTGATGGGTCATCTAGGGGTCCGGACACCGGGGAGCTGTTTTTT.

This clone was observed many times. This chain connects TRBV10-3 to TRBJ2-5; no firm D call. The V and J ends lost 3 bases and 5 bases respectively, with 4 bases between them. This CDR3 has 11 residues. CDR1 and CDR2 (germline): ENHRY, SYGVKD. The CDR3 DNA is TGTGCCATCAGTGACCCCGAGACCCAGTACTTC. It encodes CAISDPETQYF.